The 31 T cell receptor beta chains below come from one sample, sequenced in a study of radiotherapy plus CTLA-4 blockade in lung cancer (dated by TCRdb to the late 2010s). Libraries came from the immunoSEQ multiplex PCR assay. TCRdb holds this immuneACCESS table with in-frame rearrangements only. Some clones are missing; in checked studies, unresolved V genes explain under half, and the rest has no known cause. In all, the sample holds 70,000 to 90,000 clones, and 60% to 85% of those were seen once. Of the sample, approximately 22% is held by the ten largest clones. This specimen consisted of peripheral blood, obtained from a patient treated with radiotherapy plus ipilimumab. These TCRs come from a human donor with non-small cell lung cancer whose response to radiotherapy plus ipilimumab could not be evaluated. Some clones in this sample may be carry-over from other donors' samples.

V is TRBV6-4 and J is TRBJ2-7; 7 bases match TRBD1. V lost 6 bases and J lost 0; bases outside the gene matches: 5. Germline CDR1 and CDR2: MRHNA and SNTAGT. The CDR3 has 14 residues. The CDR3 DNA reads TGTGCCAGCAGCCCCGGGACAGACTCCTACGAGCAGTACTTC. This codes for CASSPGTDSYEQYF.

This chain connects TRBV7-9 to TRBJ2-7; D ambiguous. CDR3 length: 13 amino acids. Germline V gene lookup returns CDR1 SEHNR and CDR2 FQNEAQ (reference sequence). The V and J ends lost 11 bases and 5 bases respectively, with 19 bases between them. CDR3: CADSRLALDEQYF. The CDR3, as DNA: TGTGCCGACTCCCGGCTGGCCCTAGACGAGCAGTACTTC.

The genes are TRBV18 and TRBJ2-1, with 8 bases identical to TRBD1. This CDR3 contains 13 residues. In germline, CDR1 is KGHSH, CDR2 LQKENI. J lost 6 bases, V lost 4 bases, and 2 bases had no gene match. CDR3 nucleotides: TGTGCCAGCTCACTGGGACAGGTCAATGAGCAGTTCTTC. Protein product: CASSLGQVNEQFF.

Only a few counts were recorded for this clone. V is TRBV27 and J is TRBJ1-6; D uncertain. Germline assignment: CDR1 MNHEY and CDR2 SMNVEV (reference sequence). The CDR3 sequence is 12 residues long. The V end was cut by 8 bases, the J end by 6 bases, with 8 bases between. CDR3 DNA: TGTGCCAGCGGCCGGGGTAATTCACCCCTCCACTTT. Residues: CASGRGNSPLHF.

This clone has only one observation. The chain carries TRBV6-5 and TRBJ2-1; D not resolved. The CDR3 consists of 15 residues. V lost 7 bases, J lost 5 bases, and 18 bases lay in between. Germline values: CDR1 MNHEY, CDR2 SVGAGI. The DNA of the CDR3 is TGTGCCAGCACTACCGACTTGGGTCACGACAATGAGCAGTTCTTC. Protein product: CASTTDLGHDNEQFF.

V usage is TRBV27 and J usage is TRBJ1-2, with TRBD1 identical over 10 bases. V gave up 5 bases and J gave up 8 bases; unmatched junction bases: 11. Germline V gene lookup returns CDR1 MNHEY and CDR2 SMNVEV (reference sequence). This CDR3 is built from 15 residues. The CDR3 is CASSIIPGTGEGYTF. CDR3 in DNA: TGTGCCAGCAGTATAATCCCCGGGACAGGGGAAGGCTACACCTTC.

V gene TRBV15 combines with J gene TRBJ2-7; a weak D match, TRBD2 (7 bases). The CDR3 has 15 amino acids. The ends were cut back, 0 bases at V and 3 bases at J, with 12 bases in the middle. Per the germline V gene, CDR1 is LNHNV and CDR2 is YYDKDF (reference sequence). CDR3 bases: TGTGCCACCAGCAGAGAAGGGGGAGGGGACTACGAGCAGTACTTC. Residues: CATSREGGGDYEQYF. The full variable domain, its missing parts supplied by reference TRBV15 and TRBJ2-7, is DAMVIQNPRYQVTQFGKPVTLSCSQTLNHNVMYWYQQKSSQAPKLLFHYYDKDFNNEADTPDNFQSRRPNTSFCFLDIRSPGLGDTAMYLCATSREGGGDYEQYFGPGTRLTVT.

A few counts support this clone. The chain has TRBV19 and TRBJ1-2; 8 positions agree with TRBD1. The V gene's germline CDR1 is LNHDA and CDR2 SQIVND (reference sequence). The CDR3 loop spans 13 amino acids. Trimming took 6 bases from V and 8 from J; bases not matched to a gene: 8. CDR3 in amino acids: CASRTGASVGYTF. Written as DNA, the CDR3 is TGTGCCAGTAGGACAGGGGCCTCAGTCGGCTACACCTTC.

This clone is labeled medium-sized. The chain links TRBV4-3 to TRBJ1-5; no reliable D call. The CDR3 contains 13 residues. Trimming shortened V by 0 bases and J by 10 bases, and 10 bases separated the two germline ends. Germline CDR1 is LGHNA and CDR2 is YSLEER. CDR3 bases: TGCGCCAGCAGCCAAGAAGAGCGTCTTCCCCAGCATTTT. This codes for CASSQEERLPQHF.

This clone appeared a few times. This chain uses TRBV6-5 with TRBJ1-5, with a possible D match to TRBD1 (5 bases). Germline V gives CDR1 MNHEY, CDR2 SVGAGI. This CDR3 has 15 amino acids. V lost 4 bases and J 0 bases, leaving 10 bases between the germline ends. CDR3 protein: CASSSQDNSNQPQHF. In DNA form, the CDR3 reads TGTGCCAGCAGTTCACAGGACAATAGCAATCAGCCCCAGCATTTT.

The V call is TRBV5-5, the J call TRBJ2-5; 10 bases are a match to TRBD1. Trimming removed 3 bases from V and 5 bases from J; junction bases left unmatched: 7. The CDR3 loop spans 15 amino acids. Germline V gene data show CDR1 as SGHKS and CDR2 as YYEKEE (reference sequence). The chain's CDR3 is CASSSTGGVWETQYF. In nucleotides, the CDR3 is TGTGCCAGCAGCTCGACAGGGGGCGTCTGGGAGACCCAGTACTTC.

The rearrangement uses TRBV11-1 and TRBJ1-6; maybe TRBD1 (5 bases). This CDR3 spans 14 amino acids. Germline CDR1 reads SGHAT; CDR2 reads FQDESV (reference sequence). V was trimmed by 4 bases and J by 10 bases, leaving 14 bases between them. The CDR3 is CASSYAGRPSPLHF. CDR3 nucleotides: TGTGCCAGCAGCTATGCAGGGCGCCCATCACCCCTCCACTTT.

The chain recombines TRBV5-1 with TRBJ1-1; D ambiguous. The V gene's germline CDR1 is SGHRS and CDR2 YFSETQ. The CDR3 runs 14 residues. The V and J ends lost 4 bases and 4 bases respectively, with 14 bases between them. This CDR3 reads CASSPVGYLTEAFF. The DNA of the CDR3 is TGCGCCAGCAGCCCCGTCGGGTACCTCACTGAAGCTTTCTTT.

The CDR3 spells CASSLRLAEHGNIQYF. The CDR3 nucleotides read TGTGCCAGTAGCCTGAGACTAGCGGAGCATGGAAACATTCAGTACTTC. The J gene is TRBJ2-4, the V gene TRBV19; 9 bases align to TRBD2. This CDR3 is 16 amino acids long. CDR1 LNHDA and CDR2 SQIVND come from the germline V gene (reference sequence). Trimming at V came to 6 bases and at J to 6 bases, leaving 12 bases not matched to a gene.

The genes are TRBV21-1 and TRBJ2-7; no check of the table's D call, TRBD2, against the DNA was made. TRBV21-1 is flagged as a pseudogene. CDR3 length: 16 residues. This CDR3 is CASSTPQAGAFYEQYF. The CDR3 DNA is TGTGCCAGCAGCACCCCCCAGGCGGGGGCGTTCTACGAGCAGTACTTC.

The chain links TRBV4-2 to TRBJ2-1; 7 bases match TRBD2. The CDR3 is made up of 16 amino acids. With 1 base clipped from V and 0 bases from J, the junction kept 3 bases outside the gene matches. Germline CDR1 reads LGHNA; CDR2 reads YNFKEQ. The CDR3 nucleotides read TGTGCCAGCAGCCAAGTCCGCGGGGGCTCCTACAATGAGCAGTTCTTC. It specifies CASSQVRGGSYNEQFF.

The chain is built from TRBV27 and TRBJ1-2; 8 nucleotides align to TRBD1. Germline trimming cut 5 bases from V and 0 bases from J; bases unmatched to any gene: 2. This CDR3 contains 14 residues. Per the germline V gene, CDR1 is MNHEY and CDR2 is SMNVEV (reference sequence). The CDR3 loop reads CASSLQGANYGYTF. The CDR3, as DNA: TGTGCCAGCAGTCTACAGGGGGCTAACTATGGCTACACCTTC.

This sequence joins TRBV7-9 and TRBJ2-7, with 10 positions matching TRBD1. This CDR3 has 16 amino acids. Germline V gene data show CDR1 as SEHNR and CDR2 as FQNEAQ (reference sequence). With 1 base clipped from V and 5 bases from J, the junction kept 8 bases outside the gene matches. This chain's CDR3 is CASSLVGQGLRNEQYF. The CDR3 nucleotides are TGTGCCAGCAGCTTAGTGGGACAGGGGCTAAGGAACGAGCAGTACTTC.

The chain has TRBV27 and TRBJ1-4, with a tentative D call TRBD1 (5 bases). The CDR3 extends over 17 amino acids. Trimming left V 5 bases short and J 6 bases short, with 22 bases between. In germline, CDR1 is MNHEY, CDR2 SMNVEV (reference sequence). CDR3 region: CASSPPRGMGGDEKLFF. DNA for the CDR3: TGTGCCAGCAGTCCCCCCCGAGGGATGGGAGGGGATGAAAAACTGTTTTTT.

The CDR3 here is CAISESRVRGARDQPQHF. DNA for the CDR3: TGTGCCATCAGTGAGTCTCGTGTTCGGGGGGCAAGGGATCAGCCCCAGCATTTT. V usage is TRBV10-3 and J usage is TRBJ1-5; perhaps TRBD1 as D (6 bases). Trimming pared 0 bases from V and 5 bases from J, leaving 20 bases between. The CDR3 extends over 18 amino acids. Per the germline V gene, CDR1 is ENHRY and CDR2 is SYGVKD.

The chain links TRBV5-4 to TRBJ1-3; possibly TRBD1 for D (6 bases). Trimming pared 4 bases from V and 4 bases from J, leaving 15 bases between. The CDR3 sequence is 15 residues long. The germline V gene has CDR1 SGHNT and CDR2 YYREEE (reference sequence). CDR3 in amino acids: CASSQGLGSGNTIYF. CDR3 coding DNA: TGTGCCAGCAGCCAGGGGCTGGGCTCCGGAAACACCATATATTTT.

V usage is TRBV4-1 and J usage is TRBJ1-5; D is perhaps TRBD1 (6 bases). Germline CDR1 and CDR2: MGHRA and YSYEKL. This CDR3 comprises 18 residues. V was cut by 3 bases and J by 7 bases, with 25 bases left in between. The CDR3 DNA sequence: TGCGCCAGCAGCCACGCCCCAGGGTCAGGGGCTTCCTCACAGCCCCAGCATTTT. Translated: CASSHAPGSGASSQPQHF.

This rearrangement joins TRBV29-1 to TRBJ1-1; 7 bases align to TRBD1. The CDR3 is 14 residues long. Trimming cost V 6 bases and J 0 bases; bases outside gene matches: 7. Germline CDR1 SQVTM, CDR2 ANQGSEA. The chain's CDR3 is CSVQPGQMNTEAFF. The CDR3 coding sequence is TGCAGCGTCCAACCGGGACAGATGAACACTGAAGCTTTCTTT.

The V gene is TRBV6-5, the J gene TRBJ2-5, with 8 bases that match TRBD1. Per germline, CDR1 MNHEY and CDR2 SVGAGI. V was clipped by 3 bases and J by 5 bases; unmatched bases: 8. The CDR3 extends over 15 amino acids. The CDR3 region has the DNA TGTGCCAGCAGTTATCCGACAGGGGATCGGGAGACCCAGTACTTC. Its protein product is CASSYPTGDRETQYF.

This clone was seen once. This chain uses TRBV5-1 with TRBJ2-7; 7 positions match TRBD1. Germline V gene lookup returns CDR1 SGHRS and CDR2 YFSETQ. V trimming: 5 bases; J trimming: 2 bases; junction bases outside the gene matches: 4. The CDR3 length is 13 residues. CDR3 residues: CASRGTETYEQYF. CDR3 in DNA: TGCGCCAGCAGAGGGACAGAGACCTACGAGCAGTACTTC.

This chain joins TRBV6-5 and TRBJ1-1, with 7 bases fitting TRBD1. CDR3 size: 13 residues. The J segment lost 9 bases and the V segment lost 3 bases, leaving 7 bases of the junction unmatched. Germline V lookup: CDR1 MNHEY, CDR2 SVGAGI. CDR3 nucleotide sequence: TGTGCCAGCAGTTATTCGGGACAGAATAAAGCTTTCTTT. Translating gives CASSYSGQNKAFF.

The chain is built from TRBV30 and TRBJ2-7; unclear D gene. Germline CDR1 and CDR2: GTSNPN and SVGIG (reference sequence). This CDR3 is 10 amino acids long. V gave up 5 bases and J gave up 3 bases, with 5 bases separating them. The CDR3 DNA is TGTGCCTGGGCCAGCTACGAGCAGTACTTC. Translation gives CAWASYEQYF.

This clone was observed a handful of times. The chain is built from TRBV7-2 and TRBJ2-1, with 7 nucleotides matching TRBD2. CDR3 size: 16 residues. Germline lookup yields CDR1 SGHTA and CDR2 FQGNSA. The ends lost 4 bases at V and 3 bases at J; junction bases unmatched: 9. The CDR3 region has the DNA TGTGCCAGCAGCTCCTGGCGAGCGGGGAGCTACAATGAGCAGTTCTTC. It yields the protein CASSSWRAGSYNEQFF.

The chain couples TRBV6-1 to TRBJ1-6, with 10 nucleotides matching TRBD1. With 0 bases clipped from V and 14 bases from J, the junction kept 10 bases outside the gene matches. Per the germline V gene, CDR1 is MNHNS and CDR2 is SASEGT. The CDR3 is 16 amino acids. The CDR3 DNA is TGTGCCAGCAGTGAAGCTTGGACAGGGGGGGGTGGGGCCCTCCACTTT. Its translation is CASSEAWTGGGGALHF.

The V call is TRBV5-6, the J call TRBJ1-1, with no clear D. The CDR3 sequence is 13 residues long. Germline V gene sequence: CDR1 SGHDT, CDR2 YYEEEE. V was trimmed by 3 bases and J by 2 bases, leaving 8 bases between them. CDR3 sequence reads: CASSWELNTEAFF. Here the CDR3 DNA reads TGTGCCAGCAGCTGGGAGCTCAACACTGAAGCTTTCTTT.

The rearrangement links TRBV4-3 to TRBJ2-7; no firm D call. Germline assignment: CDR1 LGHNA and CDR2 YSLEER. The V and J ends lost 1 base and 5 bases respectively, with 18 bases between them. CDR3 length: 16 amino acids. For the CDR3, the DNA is TGCGCCAGCAGCCAAGGGGTCCAGGCCCTTAACGACGAGCAGTACTTC. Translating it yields CASSQGVQALNDEQYF.